This entry lists 20 T cell receptor beta chains sequenced from one sample in a study of spatial heterogeneity in lung cancer. MiXCR, run by TCRdb on the 5' RACE reads, gives a single entry per CDR3 protein. The sample holds around 63,000 distinct CDR3 sequences, 7% to 10% seen once. Time point in this sample: sample taken at primary tumor resection. Sequencing was performed on whole RNA extracted from tumor and nontumor lung tissue, or from frozen PBMC, and the material was left unsorted. The sample was PBMCs, taken at surgery. All receptors come from a female donor with early-stage non-small cell lung cancer.

This clonotype was recorded at least ten times. The chain recombines TRBV28 with TRBJ2-5; a possible D gene is TRBD1 (6 bases). V gave up 6 bases and J gave up 3 bases, with 8 bases separating them. The germline CDR1 and CDR2 sequences are MDHEN and SYDVKM. This CDR3 has 12 residues. The CDR3 nucleotides are TGTGCCAGCAGAACAGGGAAAGAGACCCAGTACTTC. As protein: CASRTGKETQYF.

The V and J genes are TRBV20-1 and TRBJ2-7, with TRBD2 identical over 8 bases. Germline values: CDR1 DFQATT, CDR2 SNEGSKA (reference sequence). Unmatched junction bases numbered 11, after V lost 6 bases and J lost 4 bases. The length of the CDR3 is 14 residues. CDR3 DNA sequence: TGCAGTGCACCCAGGAGCGGGAGTTCTTACGAGCAGTACTTC. Its translation is CSAPRSGSSYEQYF.

The table lists this clonotype with many counts. The chain has TRBV27 and TRBJ1-3, with D unresolved. CDR3 length: 13 amino acids. V was shortened by 6 bases and J by 0 bases, with 6 bases between the two germline ends. Germline assignment: CDR1 MNHEY and CDR2 SMNVEV (reference sequence). The CDR3 DNA reads TGTGCCAGCAGCCGGAACTCTGGAAACACCATATATTTT. It specifies CASSRNSGNTIYF.

This clonotype was seen repeatedly, ten times or more. V gene TRBV20-1 combines with J gene TRBJ2-3; tentative D call: TRBD2 (6 bases). Germline CDR1 DFQATT, CDR2 SNEGSKA (reference sequence). V was cut by 4 bases and J by 5 bases, with 13 bases left in between. The CDR3 runs to 13 residues. The CDR3 loop is CSATTRTIDTQYF. The DNA for the CDR3 is TGCAGTGCTACGACTAGGACAATAGATACGCAGTATTTT.

This clonotype was picked up a small number of times. The chain couples TRBV11-2 to TRBJ2-5, with 7 bases identical to TRBD2. Trimming at V came to 2 bases and at J to 3 bases, leaving 18 bases not matched to a gene. In germline, CDR1 is SGHAT, CDR2 FQNNGV. This CDR3 spans 19 amino acids. The CDR3 protein is CASSLSPFMAAGLKETQYF. The CDR3 DNA reads as TGTGCCAGCAGCTTATCCCCCTTTATGGCAGCGGGACTTAAAGAGACCCAGTACTTC.

This clonotype has more than one count but fewer than ten. The chain is built from TRBV5-1 and TRBJ2-7, with D unclear. This CDR3 comprises 13 residues. Germline CDR1 reads SGHRS; CDR2 reads YFSETQ. V lost 2 bases, J lost 4 bases, and 10 bases lay in between. The chain's CDR3 is CASSLSGPYEQYF. The CDR3, as DNA: TGCGCCAGCAGCTTATCTGGACCATACGAGCAGTACTTC.

This clonotype was detected ten times or more. The chain has TRBV10-3 and TRBJ1-6; D is perhaps TRBD1 (6 bases). Trimming stripped 10 bases from V and 6 bases from J, with 7 bases between. Germline values: CDR1 ENHRY, CDR2 SYGVKD. This CDR3 has 11 amino acids. In DNA form, the CDR3 reads TGTGCCAGCAGGGGTAATTCACCCCTCCACTTT. Amino acid sequence: CASRGNSPLHF.

This clonotype has more than one count but fewer than ten. The chain recombines TRBV10-3 with TRBJ2-5; 9 bases match TRBD1. This CDR3 is 14 amino acids long. Germline V CDR1 and CDR2: ENHRY, SYGVKD. Losses at the gene ends were 6 bases for V and 3 bases for J; bases not matched to a gene: 5. The chain's CDR3 is CAIRGDRAEETQYF. The CDR3 region has the DNA TGTGCCATCAGGGGGGACAGGGCGGAAGAGACCCAGTACTTC.

Only a few counts were recorded for this clonotype. The chain is built from TRBV4-1 and TRBJ2-2; D could derive from TRBD1 or TRBD2 (5 bases each). The germline CDR1 and CDR2 sequences are MGHRA and YSYEKL. The CDR3 runs 12 residues. The V gene lost 4 bases and the J gene lost 11 bases, with 11 bases spanning the gap. This CDR3 reads CASSRIGGELFF. The DNA of the CDR3 is TGCGCCAGCAGCCGGATTGGGGGAGAGCTGTTTTTT.

In this sample, this clonotype turned up many times. The J gene is TRBJ2-3, the V gene TRBV28; TRBD1 matches at 8 bases. CDR1 and CDR2 from the germline V gene are MDHEN and SYDVKM. V lost 4 bases and J lost 0; bases outside the gene matches: 6. The CDR3 runs to 16 residues. Here the CDR3 reads CASSSPGGESTDTQYF. The CDR3 DNA reads TGTGCCAGCAGTTCTCCAGGGGGCGAGAGCACAGATACGCAGTATTTT.

This clonotype has ten or more counts. The rearrangement joins TRBV5-1 to TRBJ1-2, with 8 nucleotides matching TRBD1. The J segment lost 2 bases and the V segment lost 3 bases, leaving 3 bases of the junction unmatched. The CDR3 runs to 14 residues. Germline values: CDR1 SGHRS, CDR2 YFSETQ. The DNA for the CDR3 is TGCGCCAGCAGCTCAGGACAGGGAAACTATGGCTACACCTTC. Its translation: CASSSGQGNYGYTF.

The sample holds a few counts of this clonotype. The chain carries TRBV7-2 and TRBJ2-1; 10 bases fit TRBD1. The length of the CDR3 is 12 residues. In germline, CDR1 is SGHTA, CDR2 FQGNSA. The V gene end was trimmed by 4 bases and the J gene end by 15 bases; junction bases not matched to a gene: 6. This chain's CDR3 is CASSSRQGALFF. The CDR3 nucleotides read TGTGCCAGCAGCTCCAGACAGGGGGCGTTGTTCTTC.

The chain joins TRBV5-6 to TRBJ2-3; D not resolved. V was clipped by 5 bases and J by 1 base, with 17 bases between them. Germline CDR1 reads SGHDT; CDR2 reads YYEEEE. CDR3 size: 16 residues. Here the CDR3 DNA reads TGTGCCAGCAGTCCGGACCATTGGTTAGGCACAGATACGCAGTATTTT. It yields the protein CASSPDHWLGTDTQYF.

This clonotype was counted between two and nine times. For the CDR3, the DNA is TGTGCCAGCAGTTACTCTTATGAGTGGGGCAAAGATAATAATTCACCCCTCCACTTT. This codes for CASSYSYEWGKDNNSPLHF. The chain employs TRBV6-6 and TRBJ1-6, with TRBD1 as a possible D gene (5 bases). Germline-derived CDR1 and CDR2 are MNHNY and SVGAGI (reference sequence). V lost 0 bases and J lost 5, with 20 bases in between. CDR3 length: 19 residues.

This clonotype was counted a few times. The chain joins TRBV21-1 to TRBJ2-7; the DNA was not compared with TRBD1, the D call given in the table. TRBV21-1 is deemed a pseudogene. CDR3 length: 13 amino acids. CDR3 in DNA: TGTGCCAGCAGCGGTAGGGGGGTCTACGAGCAGTACTTC. It encodes CASSGRGVYEQYF.

This clonotype was picked up a small number of times. This sequence joins TRBV6-1 and TRBJ1-6; TRBD1 aligns across 12 bases. This CDR3 spans 18 amino acids. The V and J ends lost 3 bases and 1 base, in that order; junction bases with no gene match: 4. Germline V gene data show CDR1 as MNHNS and CDR2 as SASEGT. CDR3 DNA sequence: TGTGCCAGCAGTGAGGGGACAGGGGGCACGTCCTATAATTCACCCCTCCACTTT. As protein: CASSEGTGGTSYNSPLHF.

The sample holds many counts of this clonotype. V gene TRBV2 combines with J gene TRBJ1-1; the D gene is possibly TRBD1 (5 bases). The CDR3 has 13 amino acids. The V end was cut by 1 base, the J end by 6 bases, with 9 bases between. From germline, CDR1 is SNHLY and CDR2 FYNNEI. The CDR3 DNA follows: TGTGCCAGCAGTGAAGAAAGGGGTGCTGAAGCTTTCTTT. Its translation is CASSEERGAEAFF.

This clonotype was counted ten times or more. The chain combines TRBV7-9 with TRBJ2-1; perhaps D is TRBD1 or TRBD2 (5 bases each). Trimming removed 2 bases at V and 4 bases at J, with 12 bases between. CDR1 is SEHNR and CDR2 is FQNEAQ in the germline V gene (reference sequence). The CDR3 contains 15 residues. Here the CDR3 reads CASSLLGVGYNEQFF. CDR3 DNA sequence: TGTGCCAGCAGCTTATTGGGGGTCGGTTACAATGAGCAGTTCTTC.

Many counts were recorded for this clonotype. The V gene is TRBV27, the J gene TRBJ2-3; D is possibly TRBD1 (5 bases). There are 13 residues in the CDR3. V was cut by 5 bases and J by 5 bases, with 11 bases left in between. Per germline, CDR1 MNHEY and CDR2 SMNVEV (reference sequence). The CDR3 DNA sequence: TGTGCCAGCAGTCCCACCCAGGGAGATACGCAGTATTTT. Protein product: CASSPTQGDTQYF.

This clonotype was observed at least ten times. This chain links TRBV11-2 with TRBJ2-2; 7 positions agree with TRBD2. The germline V gene encodes CDR1 SGHAT and CDR2 FQNNGV. The CDR3 loop spans 13 amino acids. Unmatched junction bases numbered 2, after V lost 4 bases and J lost 6 bases. The CDR3 coding sequence is TGTGCCAGCAGCTCCCGGGGGGCCGGGGAGCTGTTTTTT. Translating gives CASSSRGAGELFF.